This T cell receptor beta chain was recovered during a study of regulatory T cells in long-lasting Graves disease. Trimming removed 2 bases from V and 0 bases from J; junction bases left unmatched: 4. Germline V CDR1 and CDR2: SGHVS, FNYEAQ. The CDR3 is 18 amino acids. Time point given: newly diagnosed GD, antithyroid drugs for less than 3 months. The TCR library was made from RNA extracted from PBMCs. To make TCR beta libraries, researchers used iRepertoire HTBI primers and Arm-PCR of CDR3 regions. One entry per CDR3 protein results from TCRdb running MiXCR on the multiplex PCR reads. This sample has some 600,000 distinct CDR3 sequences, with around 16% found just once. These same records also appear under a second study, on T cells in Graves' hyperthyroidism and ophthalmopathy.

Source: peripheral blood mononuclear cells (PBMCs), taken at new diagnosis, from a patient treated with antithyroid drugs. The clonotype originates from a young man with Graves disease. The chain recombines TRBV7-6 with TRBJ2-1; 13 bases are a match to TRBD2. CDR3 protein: CASSLFRTSGSSYNEQFF. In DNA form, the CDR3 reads TGTGCCAGCAGCTTATTTAGGACTAGCGGGAGCTCCTACAATGAGCAGTTCTTC.